This T cell receptor (beta chain) was captured in a study of T cell responses to AZD1222 COVID-19 vaccine. Profiled with immunoSEQ multiplex PCR; TCRdb holds only in-frame clones, not every one. The sample records under 130,000 clones, roughly 90% being singletons. Per the germline V gene, CDR1 is SEHNR and CDR2 is FQNEAQ (reference sequence). Trimming left V 3 bases short and J 1 base short, with 12 bases between. The CDR3 is made up of 16 amino acids. The chain uses TRBV7-9 and TRBJ2-2; D is perhaps TRBD1 (6 bases). The sequenced sample was peripheral blood, obtained on day 0 of AZD1222 vaccination. This clonotype was obtained from an adult in good health. The CDR3 bases are TGTGCCAGCAGCTTCCCAGGGGCGGGGAACACCGGGGAGCTGTTTTTT. Translation: CASSFPGAGNTGELFF. The whole variable domain, filled in from reference TRBV7-9 and TRBJ2-2, reads DTGVSQNPRHKITKRGQNVTFRCDPISEHNRLYWYRQTLGQGPEFLTYFQNEAQLEKSRLLSDRFSAERPKGSFSTLEIQRTEQGDSAMYLCASSFPGAGNTGELFFGEGSRLTVL.